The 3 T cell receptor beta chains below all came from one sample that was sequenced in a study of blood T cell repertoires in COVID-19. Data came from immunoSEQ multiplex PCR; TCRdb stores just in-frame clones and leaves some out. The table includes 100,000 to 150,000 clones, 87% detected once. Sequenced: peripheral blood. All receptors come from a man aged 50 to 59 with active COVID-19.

CDR3 sequence reads: CASALDRVYGYTF. The CDR3 nucleotides read TGTGCCAGCGCGCTGGACAGGGTTTACGGCTACACCTTC. V and J are TRBV6-5 and TRBJ1-2; 8 nucleotides agree with TRBD1. V dropped 8 bases and J dropped 8; count of bases not matched to a gene: 10. The CDR3 has 13 residues. Germline lookup yields CDR1 MNHEY and CDR2 SVGAGI.

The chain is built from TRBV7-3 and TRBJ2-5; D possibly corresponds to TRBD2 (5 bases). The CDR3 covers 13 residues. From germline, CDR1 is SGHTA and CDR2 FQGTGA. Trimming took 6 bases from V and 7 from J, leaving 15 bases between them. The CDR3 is CASSSDVGRTQYF. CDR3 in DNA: TGTGCCAGCAGTTCGGACGTGGGGAGGACCCAGTACTTC.

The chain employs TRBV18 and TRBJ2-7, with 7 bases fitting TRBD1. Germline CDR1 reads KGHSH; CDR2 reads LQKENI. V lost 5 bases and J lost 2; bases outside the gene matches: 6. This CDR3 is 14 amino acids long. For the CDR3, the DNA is TGTGCCAGCTCATCTCGGGACAGAACCTACGAGCAGTACTTC. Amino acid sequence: CASSSRDRTYEQYF. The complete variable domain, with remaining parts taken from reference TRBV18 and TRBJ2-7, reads NAGVMQNPRHLVRRRGQEARLRCSPMKGHSHVYWYRQLPEEGLKFMVYLQKENIIDESGMPKERFSAEFPKEGPSILRIQQVVRGDSAAYFCASSSRDRTYEQYFGPGTRLTVT.